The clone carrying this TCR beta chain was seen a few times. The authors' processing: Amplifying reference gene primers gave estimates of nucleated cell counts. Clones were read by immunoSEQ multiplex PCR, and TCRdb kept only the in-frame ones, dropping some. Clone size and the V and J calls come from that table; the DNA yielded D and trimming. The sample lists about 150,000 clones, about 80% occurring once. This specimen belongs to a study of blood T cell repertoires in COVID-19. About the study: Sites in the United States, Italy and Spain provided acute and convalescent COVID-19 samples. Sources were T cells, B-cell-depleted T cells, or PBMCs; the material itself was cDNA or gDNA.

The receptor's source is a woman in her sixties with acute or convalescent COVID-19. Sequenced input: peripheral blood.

The CDR3 DNA reads as TGTGCCAGCGGCAGCGGGACGGGCTATGGCTACACCTTC. Its protein is CASGSGTGYGYTF. V usage is TRBV28 and J usage is TRBJ1-2, with D possibly TRBD1 on 5 matching bases. Deletions cut 8 bases from V and 4 bases from J, with 14 bases between. The CDR3 consists of 13 residues. The germline V gene has CDR1 MDHEN and CDR2 SYDVKM.